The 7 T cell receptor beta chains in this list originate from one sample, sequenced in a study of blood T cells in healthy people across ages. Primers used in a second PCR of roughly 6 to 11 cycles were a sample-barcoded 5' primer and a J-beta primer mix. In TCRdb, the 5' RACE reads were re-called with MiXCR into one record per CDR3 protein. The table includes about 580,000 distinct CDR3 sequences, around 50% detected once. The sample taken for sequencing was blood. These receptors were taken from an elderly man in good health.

DNA of the CDR3: TGCAGTGCTACTCAGACTAGCGGGAGGGCCGGATTTGAGACCCAGTACTTC. This sequence encodes CSATQTSGRAGFETQYF. The chain employs TRBV20-1 and TRBJ2-5; 14 positions agree with TRBD2. The CDR3 is 17 amino acids. Germline CDR1 DFQATT, CDR2 SNEGSKA (reference sequence). Trimming removed 4 bases from V and 5 bases from J; junction bases left unmatched: 12.

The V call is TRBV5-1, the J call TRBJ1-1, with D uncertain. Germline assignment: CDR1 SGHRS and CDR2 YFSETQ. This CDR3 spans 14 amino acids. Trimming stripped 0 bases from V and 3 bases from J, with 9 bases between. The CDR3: CASSLDRPDTEAFF. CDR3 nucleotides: TGCGCCAGCAGCTTGGACAGACCTGACACTGAAGCTTTCTTT. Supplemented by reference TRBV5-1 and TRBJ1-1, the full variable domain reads KAGVTQTPRYLIKTRGQQVTLSCSPISGHRSVSWYQQTPGQGLQFLFEYFSETQRNKGNFPGRFSGRQFSNSRSEMNVSTLELGDSALYLCASSLDRPDTEAFFGQGTRLTVV.

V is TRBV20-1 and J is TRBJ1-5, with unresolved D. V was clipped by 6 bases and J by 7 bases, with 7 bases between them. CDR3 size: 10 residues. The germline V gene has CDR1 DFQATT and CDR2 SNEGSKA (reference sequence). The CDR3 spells CSAGRQPQHF. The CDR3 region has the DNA TGCAGTGCCGGACGGCAGCCCCAGCATTTT.

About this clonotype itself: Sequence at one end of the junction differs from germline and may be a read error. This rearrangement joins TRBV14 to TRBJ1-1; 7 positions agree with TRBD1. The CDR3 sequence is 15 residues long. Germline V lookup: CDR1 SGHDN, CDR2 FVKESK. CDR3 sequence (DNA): TGTGCTAGCAGCCCAACGAGACAGGGTAATACTGAAGCTTTCTTT. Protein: CASSPTRQGNTEAFF.

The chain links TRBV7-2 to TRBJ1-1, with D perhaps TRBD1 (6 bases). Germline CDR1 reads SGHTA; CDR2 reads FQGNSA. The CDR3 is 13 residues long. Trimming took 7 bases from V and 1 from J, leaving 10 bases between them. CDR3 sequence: CASNPGQNTEAFF. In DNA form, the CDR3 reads TGTGCCAGCAACCCGGGACAGAACACTGAAGCTTTCTTT.

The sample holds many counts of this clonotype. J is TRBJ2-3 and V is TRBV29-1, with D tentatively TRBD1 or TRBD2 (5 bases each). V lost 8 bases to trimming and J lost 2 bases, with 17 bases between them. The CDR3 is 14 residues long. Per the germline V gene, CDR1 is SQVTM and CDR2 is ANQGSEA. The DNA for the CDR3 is TGCAGCTGCCGAACGGGACCCACCACAGATACGCAGTATTTT. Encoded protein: CSCRTGPTTDTQYF.

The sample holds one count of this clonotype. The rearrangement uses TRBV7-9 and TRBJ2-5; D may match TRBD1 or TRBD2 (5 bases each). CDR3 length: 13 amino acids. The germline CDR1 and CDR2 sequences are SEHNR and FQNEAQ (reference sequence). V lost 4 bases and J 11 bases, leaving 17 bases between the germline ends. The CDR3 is CASSSSGTYGQYF. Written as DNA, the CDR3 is TGTGCCAGCAGCTCCTCAGGGACCTACGGGCAGTACTTC.